This T cell receptor (beta chain) was captured in a study of T cell responses to AZD1222 COVID-19 vaccine. This table comes from immunoSEQ multiplex PCR, and its TCRdb copy is limited to in-frame clones, with some not included. The repertoire holds roughly 150,000 clones, with approximately 94% as singletons. CDR1 and CDR2 (germline): SGHAT, FQNNGV. The CDR3 loop spans 12 amino acids. Trimming took off 5 bases at V and 7 bases at J, with 12 bases between the two ends. The receptor's source is an adult who received the AZD1222 COVID-19 vaccine. The chain carries TRBV11-2 and TRBJ2-7; the D is unclear. Specimen: peripheral blood, collected 28 days after the second AZD1222 dose. The CDR3 nucleotides read TGTGCCAGCAGCCCTACTCAGAGGGAGCAGTACTTC. Its translation: CASSPTQREQYF.